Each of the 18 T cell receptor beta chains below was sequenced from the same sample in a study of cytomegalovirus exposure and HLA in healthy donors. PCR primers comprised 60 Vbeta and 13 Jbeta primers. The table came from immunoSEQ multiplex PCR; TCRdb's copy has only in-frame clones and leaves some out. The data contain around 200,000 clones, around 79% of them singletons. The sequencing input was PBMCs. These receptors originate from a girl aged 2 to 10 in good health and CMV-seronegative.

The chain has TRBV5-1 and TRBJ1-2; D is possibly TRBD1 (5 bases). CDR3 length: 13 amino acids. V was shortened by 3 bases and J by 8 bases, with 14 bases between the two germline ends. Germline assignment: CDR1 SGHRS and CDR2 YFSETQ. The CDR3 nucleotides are TGCGCCAGCAGCTCCCAGGGTGGAAGCGGCTACACCTTC. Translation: CASSSQGGSGYTF.

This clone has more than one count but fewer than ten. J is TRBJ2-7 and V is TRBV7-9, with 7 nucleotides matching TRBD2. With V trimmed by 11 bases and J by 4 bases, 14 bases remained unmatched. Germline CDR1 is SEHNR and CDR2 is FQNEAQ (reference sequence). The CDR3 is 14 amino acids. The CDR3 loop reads CAGLIGEGQYEQYF. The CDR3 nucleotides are TGTGCCGGCCTCATAGGGGAGGGGCAATACGAGCAGTACTTC.

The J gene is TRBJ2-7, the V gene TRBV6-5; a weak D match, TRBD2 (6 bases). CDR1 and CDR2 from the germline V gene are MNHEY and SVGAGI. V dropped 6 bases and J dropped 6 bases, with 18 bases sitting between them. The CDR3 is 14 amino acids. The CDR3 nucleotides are TGTGCCAGCAGGGGAGGACGTAGGGTGCGCGAGCAGTACTTC. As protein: CASRGGRRVREQYF.

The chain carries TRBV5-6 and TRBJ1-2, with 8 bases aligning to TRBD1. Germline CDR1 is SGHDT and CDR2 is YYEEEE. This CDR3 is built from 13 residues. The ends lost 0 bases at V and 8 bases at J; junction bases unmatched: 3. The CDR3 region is CASSLANRGGYTF. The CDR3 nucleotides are TGTGCCAGCAGCTTGGCCAACAGGGGGGGCTACACCTTC. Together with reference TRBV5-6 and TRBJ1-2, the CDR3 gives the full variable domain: DAGVTQSPTHLIKTRGQQVTLRCSPKSGHDTVSWYQQALGQGPQFIFQYYEEEERQRGNFPDRFSGHQFPNYSSELNVNALLLGDSALYLCASSLANRGGYTFGSGTRLTVV.

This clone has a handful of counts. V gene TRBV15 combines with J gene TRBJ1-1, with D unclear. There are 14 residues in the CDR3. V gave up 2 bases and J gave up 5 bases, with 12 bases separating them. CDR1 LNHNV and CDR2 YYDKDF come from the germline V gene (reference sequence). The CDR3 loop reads CATSRPTGVTEAFF. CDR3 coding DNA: TGTGCCACCAGCAGACCCACCGGGGTTACTGAAGCTTTCTTT.

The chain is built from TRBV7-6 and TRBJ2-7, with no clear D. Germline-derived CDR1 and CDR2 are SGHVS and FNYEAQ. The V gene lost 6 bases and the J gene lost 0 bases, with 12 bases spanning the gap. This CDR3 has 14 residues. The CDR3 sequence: CASSNSAGSYEQYF. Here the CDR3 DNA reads TGTGCCAGCAGTAACTCGGCAGGCTCCTACGAGCAGTACTTC.

The CDR3 sequence: CSVEEGRGPWSSYEQYF. The CDR3 region has the DNA TGCAGCGTTGAAGAGGGGCGGGGACCCTGGAGCTCCTACGAGCAGTACTTC. The chain uses TRBV29-1 and TRBJ2-7; tentatively, D is TRBD2 (6 bases). Trimming took 0 bases from V and 0 from J, leaving 18 bases between them. The CDR3 extends over 17 amino acids. Germline CDR1 and CDR2: SQVTM and ANQGSEA.

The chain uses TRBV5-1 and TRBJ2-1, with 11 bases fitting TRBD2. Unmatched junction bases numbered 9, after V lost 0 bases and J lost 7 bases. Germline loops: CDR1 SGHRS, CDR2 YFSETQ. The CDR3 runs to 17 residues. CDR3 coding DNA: TGCGCCAGCAGCTTGGAACCTCTAGCGGGGGGCTATAATGAGCAGTTCTTC. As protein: CASSLEPLAGGYNEQFF.

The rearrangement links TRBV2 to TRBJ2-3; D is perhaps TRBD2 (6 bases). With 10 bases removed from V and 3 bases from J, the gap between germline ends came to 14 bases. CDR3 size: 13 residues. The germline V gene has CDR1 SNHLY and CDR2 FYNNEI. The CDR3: CAIDGGSTDTQYF. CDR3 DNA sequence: TGTGCCATCGATGGGGGGAGTACAGATACGCAGTATTTT. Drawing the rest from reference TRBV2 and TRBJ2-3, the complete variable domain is EPEVTQTPSHQVTQMGQEVILRCVPISNHLYFYWYRQILGQKVEFLVSFYNNEISEKSEIFDDQFSVERPDGSNFTLKIRSTKLEDSAMYFCAIDGGSTDTQYFGPGTRLTVL.

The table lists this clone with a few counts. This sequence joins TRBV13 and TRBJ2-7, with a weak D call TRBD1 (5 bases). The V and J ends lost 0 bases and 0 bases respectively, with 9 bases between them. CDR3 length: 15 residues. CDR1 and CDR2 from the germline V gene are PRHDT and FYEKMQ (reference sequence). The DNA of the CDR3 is TGTGCCAGCAGCTTAGGGGGGCCCTCCTCCTACGAGCAGTACTTC. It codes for CASSLGGPSSYEQYF.

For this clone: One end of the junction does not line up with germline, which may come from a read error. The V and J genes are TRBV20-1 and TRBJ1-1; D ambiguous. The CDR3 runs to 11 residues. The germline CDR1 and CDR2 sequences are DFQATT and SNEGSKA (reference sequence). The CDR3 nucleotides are TGCAGTGCTAGAGAGGGCGCTACTTTGCTCTTT. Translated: CSAREGATLLF.

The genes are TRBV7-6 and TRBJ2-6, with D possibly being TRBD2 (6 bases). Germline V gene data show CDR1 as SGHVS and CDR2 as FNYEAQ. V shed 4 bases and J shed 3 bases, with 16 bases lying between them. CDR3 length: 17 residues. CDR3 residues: CASSSFYGGYGANVLTF. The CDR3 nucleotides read TGTGCCAGCAGCTCCTTCTATGGGGGGTATGGGGCCAACGTCCTGACTTTC.

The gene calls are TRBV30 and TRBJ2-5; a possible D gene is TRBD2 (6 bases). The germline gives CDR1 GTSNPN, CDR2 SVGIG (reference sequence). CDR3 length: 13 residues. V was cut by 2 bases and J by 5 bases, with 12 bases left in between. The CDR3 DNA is TGTGCCTGGAGTATTATCGCGGGGGAGACCCAGTACTTC. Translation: CAWSIIAGETQYF.

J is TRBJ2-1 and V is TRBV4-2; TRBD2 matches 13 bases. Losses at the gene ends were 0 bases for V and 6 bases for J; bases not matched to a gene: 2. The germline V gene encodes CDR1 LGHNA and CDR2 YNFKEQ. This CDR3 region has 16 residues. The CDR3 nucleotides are TGTGCCAGCAGCCAAGAAACTAGCGGGAGGGCCAATGAGCAGTTCTTC. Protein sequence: CASSQETSGRANEQFF.

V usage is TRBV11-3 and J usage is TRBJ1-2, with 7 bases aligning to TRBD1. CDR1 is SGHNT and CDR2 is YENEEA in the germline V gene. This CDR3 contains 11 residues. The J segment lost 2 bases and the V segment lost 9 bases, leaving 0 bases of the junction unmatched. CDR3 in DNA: TGTGCCAGAGGGGGCAACTATGGCTACACCTTC. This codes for CARGGNYGYTF.

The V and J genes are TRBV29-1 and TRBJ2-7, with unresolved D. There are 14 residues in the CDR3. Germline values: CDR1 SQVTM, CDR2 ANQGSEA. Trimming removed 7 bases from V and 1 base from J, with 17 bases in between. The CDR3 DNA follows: TGCAGCGGCTCCGATCCGGCGGAGTCCTACGAGCAGTACTTC. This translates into CSGSDPAESYEQYF.

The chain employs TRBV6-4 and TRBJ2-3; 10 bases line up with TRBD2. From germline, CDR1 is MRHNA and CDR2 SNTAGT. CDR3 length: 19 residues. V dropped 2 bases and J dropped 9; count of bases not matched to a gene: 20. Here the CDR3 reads CASSDQREGPDGYFQTQYF. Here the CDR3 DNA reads TGTGCCAGCAGTGACCAGCGGGAGGGACCCGACGGGTACTTCCAGACGCAGTATTTT.

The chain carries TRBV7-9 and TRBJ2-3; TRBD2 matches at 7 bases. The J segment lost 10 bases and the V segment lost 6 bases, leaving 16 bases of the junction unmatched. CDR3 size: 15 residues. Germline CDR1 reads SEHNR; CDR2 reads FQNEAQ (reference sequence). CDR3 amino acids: CASSPTSASIGAQYF. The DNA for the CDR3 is TGTGCCAGCAGTCCTACTAGCGCCTCGATCGGGGCGCAGTATTTT.